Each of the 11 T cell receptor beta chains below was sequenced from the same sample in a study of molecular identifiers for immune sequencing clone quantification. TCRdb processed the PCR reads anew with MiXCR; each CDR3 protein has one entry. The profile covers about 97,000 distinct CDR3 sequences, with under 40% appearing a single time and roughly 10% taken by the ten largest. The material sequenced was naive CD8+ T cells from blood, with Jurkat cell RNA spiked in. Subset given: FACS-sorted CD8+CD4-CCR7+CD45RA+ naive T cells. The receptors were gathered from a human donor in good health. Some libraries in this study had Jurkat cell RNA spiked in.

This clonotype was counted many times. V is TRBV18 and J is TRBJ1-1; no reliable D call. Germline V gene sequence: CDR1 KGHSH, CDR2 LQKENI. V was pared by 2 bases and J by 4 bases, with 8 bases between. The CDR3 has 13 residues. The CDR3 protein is CASSPVGGTEAFF. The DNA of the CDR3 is TGTGCCAGCTCACCAGTGGGAGGCACTGAAGCTTTCTTT. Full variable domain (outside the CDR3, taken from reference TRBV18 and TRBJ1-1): NAGVMQNPRHLVRRRGQEARLRCSPMKGHSHVYWYRQLPEEGLKFMVYLQKENIIDESGMPKERFSAEFPKEGPSILRIQQVVRGDSAAYFCASSPVGGTEAFFGQGTRLTVV.

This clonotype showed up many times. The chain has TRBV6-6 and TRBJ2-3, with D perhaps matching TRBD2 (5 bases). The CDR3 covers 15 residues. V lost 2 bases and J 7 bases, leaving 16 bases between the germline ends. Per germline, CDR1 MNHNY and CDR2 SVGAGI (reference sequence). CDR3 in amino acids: CASSYDTPRTYTQYF. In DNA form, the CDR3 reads TGTGCCAGCAGTTACGACACTCCTAGGACTTATACGCAGTATTTT.

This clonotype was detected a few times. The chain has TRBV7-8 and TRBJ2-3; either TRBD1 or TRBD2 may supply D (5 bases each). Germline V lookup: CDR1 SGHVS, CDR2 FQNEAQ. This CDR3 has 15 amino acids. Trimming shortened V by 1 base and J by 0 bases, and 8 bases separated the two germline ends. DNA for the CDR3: TGTGCCAGCAGCTTAGGATGGGGGAGCACAGATACGCAGTATTTT. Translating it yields CASSLGWGSTDTQYF.

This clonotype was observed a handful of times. CDR3 amino acids: CASNIGLRETDTQYF. The CDR3 nucleotides are TGTGCCAGCAACATTGGACTTAGGGAAACAGATACGCAGTATTTT. The rearrangement joins TRBV9 to TRBJ2-3, with D perhaps TRBD2 (5 bases). The V end was cut by 6 bases, the J end by 3 bases, with 17 bases between. Germline CDR1 SGDLS, CDR2 YYNGEE. The CDR3 covers 15 residues.

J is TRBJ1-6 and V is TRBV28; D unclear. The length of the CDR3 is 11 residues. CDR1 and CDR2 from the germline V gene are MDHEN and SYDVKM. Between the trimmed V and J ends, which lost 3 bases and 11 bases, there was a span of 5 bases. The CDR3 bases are TGTGCCAGCAGTTTCGGACCACCCCTCCACTTT. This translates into CASSFGPPLHF.

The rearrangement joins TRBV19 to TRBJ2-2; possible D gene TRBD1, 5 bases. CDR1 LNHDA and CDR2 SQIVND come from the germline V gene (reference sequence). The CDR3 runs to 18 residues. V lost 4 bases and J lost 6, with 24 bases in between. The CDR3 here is CASSTTGKGLSFAGELFF. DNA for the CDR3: TGTGCCAGTAGTACCACAGGCAAGGGGCTAAGTTTTGCCGGGGAGCTGTTTTTT.

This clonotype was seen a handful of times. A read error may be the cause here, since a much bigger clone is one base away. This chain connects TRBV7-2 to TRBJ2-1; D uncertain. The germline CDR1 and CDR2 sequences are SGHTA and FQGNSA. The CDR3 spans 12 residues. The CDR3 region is CASSWSNNEQLF. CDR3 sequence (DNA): TGTGCCAGCAGCTGGTCAAACAATGAGCAGCTCTTC.

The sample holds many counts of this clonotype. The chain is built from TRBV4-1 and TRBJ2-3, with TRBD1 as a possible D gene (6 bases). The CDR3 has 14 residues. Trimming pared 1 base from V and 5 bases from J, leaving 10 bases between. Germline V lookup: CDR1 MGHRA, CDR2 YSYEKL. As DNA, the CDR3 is TGCGCCAGCAGCCAAGTAAAGGACAGAGATACGCAGTATTTT. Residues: CASSQVKDRDTQYF.

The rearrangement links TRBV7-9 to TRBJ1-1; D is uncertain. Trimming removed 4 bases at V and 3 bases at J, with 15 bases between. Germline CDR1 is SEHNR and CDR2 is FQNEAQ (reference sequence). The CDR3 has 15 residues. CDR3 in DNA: TGTGCCAGCAGCTATAAGGCTGGGGAGTACACTGAAGCTTTCTTT. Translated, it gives CASSYKAGEYTEAFF.

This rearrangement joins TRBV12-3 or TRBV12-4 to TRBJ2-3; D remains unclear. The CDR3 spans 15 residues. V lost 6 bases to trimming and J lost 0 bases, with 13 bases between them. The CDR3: CASSPWSPSTDTQYF. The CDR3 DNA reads TGTGCCAGCAGCCCCTGGTCGCCTAGCACAGATACGCAGTATTTT.

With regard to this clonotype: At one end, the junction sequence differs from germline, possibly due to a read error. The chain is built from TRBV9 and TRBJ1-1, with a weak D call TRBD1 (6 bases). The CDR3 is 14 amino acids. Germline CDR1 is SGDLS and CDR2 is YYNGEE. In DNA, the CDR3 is TGTGCCAGCGGCGTAGGGAACAGGGTTACTGAAGCTTTCTTT. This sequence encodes CASGVGNRVTEAFF.